The source of this T cell receptor beta chain is a study of blood T cells in healthy people across ages. Each sample gave at least 6 million isolated PBMCs. Primed by a sample-barcoded 5' primer and a J-beta primer mix, a second PCR proceeded for about 6 to 12 cycles. Any given sample supplied a minimum of 2.5 million CDR3-containing paired-end reads. One entry per CDR3 protein results from TCRdb running MiXCR on the 5' RACE reads. Among around 650,000 distinct CDR3 sequences listed, about 30% were seen once. In germline, CDR1 is SGHVS, CDR2 FNYEAQ. The CDR3 consists of 14 residues. The J segment lost 4 bases and the V segment lost 5 bases, leaving 7 bases of the junction unmatched.

Sequencing was done on a sample of blood. This chain connects TRBV7-6 to TRBJ1-1; 7 positions match TRBD1. The source of this sequence is a woman older than 75 in good health. For the CDR3, the DNA is TGTGCCAGCAGCGAGATACAGGGGAGCACTGAAGCTTTCTTT. Its protein product is CASSEIQGSTEAFF.